The present TCR beta chain was sequenced within a study of T-cell memory formation after mild COVID-19. Study outcomes and limitations: The authors did not confirm SARS-CoV-2 specificity of second-wave clones peaking day 37. Mainly CM and EM harbored the contracting CD4+ clones; mainly EMRA harbored the CD8+ ones. While clones contracting from day 15 to 85 were balanced between CD4 and CD8, later expanders leaned CD4+.

Germline V CDR1 and CDR2: DFQATT, SNEGSKA (reference sequence). V dropped 0 bases and J dropped 8 bases, with 19 bases sitting between them. This CDR3 spans 16 amino acids. Turning to this clonotype: Its antigen is currently unknown.

In TCRdb, the 5' RACE reads were re-called with MiXCR into one record per CDR3 protein. Here the sample spans some 150,000 distinct CDR3 sequences, about 5.5% being singletons. The chain joins TRBV20-1 to TRBJ1-4, with no clear D. The receptor comes from an adult woman who had mild COVID-19 (a few samples of this study predate the infection). Cell type and time point are not known. Input material: PBMCs or a T cell subset sorted from them (not recorded which). This CDR3 is CSARDLLGEGWEKLFF. The CDR3 bases are TGCAGTGCTAGAGATCTCCTCGGCGAGGGTTGGGAAAAACTGTTTTTT.